These 9 T cell receptor beta chains originate from one sample sequenced in a study of early stage breast cancer tumors. Clones were read by immunoSEQ multiplex PCR, and TCRdb kept only the in-frame ones, dropping some. Among about 8,400 clones listed, 60% to 85% were seen once. The source material was normal breast tissue next to the tumor. All receptors come from a person aged 55-75 years with breast cancer.

V gene TRBV9 combines with J gene TRBJ1-3; TRBD1 aligns across 10 bases. Losses at the gene ends were 4 bases for V and 5 bases for J; bases not matched to a gene: 6. Germline CDR1 SGDLS, CDR2 YYNGEE. This CDR3 comprises 15 residues. The CDR3 DNA sequence: TGTGCCAGCAGCATTGAGGGACAGGGGAGAAACACCATATATTTT. Its translation: CASSIEGQGRNTIYF.

The genes are TRBV6-1 and TRBJ1-3; no clear D. The CDR3 loop spans 14 amino acids. The V end lost 7 bases, the J end lost 2 bases, and 12 bases lay between the germline ends. CDR1 and CDR2 from the germline V gene are MNHNS and SASEGT. DNA for the CDR3: TGTGCCAGCACTACAGCGGGGACTGGAAACACCATATATTTT. Translation: CASTTAGTGNTIYF.

The gene calls are TRBV30 and TRBJ1-5; D possibly corresponds to TRBD1 (5 bases). V shed 5 bases and J shed 7 bases, with 15 bases lying between them. CDR3 size: 13 residues. The V gene's germline CDR1 is GTSNPN and CDR2 SVGIG (reference sequence). CDR3 loop: CAWATADGQPQHF. The CDR3 DNA is TGTGCCTGGGCGACAGCGGACGGACAGCCCCAGCATTTT.

The chain carries TRBV7-9 and TRBJ1-4; possible D gene TRBD1, 6 bases. The CDR3 has 12 amino acids. Looked up from germline, CDR1 is SEHNR and CDR2 is FQNEAQ (reference sequence). Between the trimmed V and J ends, which lost 11 bases and 6 bases, there was a span of 13 bases. The CDR3 DNA sequence: TGTGCCTCAAAGGGGACATATGAAAAACTGTTTTTT. This encodes CASKGTYEKLFF.

V and J are TRBV5-1 and TRBJ2-3; 7 bases fit TRBD2. CDR3 length equals 17 residues. Per the germline V gene, CDR1 is SGHRS and CDR2 is YFSETQ. The V gene end was trimmed by 4 bases and the J gene end by 3 bases; junction bases not matched to a gene: 14. The CDR3 DNA reads as TGCGCCAGCAGCCCCGACCTAGCGGTGACAGATACAGATACGCAGTATTTT. It yields the protein CASSPDLAVTDTDTQYF.

The chain combines TRBV28 with TRBJ2-2; D might be TRBD2 (5 bases). This CDR3 is built from 16 residues. CDR1 is MDHEN, CDR2 SYDVKM, per germline. V was pared by 5 bases and J by 5 bases, with 18 bases between. DNA of the CDR3: TGTGCCAGCAGTCCGTCTCCGGGATATGGTACCGGGGAGCTGTTTTTT. This sequence encodes CASSPSPGYGTGELFF. Using reference TRBV28 and TRBJ2-2 for the parts outside the CDR3, the full variable domain is DVKVTQSSRYLVKRTGEKVFLECVQDMDHENMFWYRQDPGLGLRLIYFSYDVKMKEKGDIPEGYSVSREKKERFSLILESASTNQTSMYLCASSPSPGYGTGELFFGEGSRLTVL.

The chain carries TRBV19 and TRBJ2-5, with 13 bases lining up with TRBD2. Trimming took 6 bases from V and 6 from J; bases not matched to a gene: 4. The CDR3 runs 14 residues. CDR1 and CDR2 from the germline V gene are LNHDA and SQIVND (reference sequence). The CDR3 DNA reads as TGTGCCAGTAGCTCGACTAGCGGGGGGAAGACCCAGTACTTC. Translated, it gives CASSSTSGGKTQYF.

This clone was counted a few times. V is TRBV14 and J is TRBJ2-7; D is uncertain. V shed 0 bases and J shed 7 bases, with 13 bases lying between them. The CDR3 totals 14 residues. CDR1 is SGHDN and CDR2 is FVKESK in the germline V gene. The CDR3: CASSQDQASREQYF. CDR3 DNA sequence: TGTGCCAGCAGCCAAGATCAGGCTTCCCGGGAGCAGTACTTC.

This clone was detected only a few times. The chain carries TRBV28 and TRBJ1-1; D possibly corresponds to TRBD1 (5 bases). Trimming cost V 6 bases and J 7 bases, with 9 bases left between them. The length of the CDR3 is 11 residues. Germline CDR1 reads MDHEN; CDR2 reads SYDVKM. CDR3 in amino acids: CASRGTFEAFF. CDR3 bases: TGTGCCAGCAGGGGGACTTTTGAAGCTTTCTTT.